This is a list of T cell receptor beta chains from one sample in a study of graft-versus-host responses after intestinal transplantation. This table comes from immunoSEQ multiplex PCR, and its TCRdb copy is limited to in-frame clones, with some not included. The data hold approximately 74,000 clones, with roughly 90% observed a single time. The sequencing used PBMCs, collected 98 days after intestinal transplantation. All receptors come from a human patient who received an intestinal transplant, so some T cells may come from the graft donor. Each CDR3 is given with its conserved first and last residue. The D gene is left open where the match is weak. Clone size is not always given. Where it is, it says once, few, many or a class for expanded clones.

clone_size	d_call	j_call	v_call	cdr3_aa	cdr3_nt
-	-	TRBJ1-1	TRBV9	CASSGQNTRVNTEAFF	TGTGCCAGCAGCGGCCAAAATACCAGGGTGAACACTGAAGCTTTCTTT
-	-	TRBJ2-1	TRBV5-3	CARRTDPTRGYNEQFF	TGTGCCAGAAGAACGGACCCGACACGGGGCTACAATGAGCAGTTCTTC
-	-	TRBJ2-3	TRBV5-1	CASSQDASDTQYF	TGCGCCAGCAGCCAGGACGCCTCAGATACGCAGTATTTT
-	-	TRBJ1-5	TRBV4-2	CASSLRTDSNQPQHF	TGTGCCAGCAGTTTAAGGACAGATAGCAATCAGCCCCAGCATTTT
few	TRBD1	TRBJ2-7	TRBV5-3	CARSLRDSSYEQYF	TGTGCCAGAAGCTTGCGGGACAGCTCCTACGAGCAGTACTTC
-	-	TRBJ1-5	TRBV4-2	CASSQVGQPQHF	TGTGCCAGCAGCCAAGTAGGTCAGCCCCAGCATTTT
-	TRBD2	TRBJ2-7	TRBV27	CASSSIPPSGLTYEQYF	TGTGCCAGCAGTTCCATCCCACCTAGCGGGTTAACCTACGAGCAGTACTTC
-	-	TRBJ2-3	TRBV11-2	CASSPLRRVADTQYF	TGTGCCAGCAGCCCCCTACGCAGGGTGGCAGATACGCAGTATTTT
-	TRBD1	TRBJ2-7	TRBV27	CASSPVGGTGGPYEQYF	TGTGCCAGCAGTCCCGTGGGGGGGACAGGGGGCCCCTACGAGCAGTACTTC
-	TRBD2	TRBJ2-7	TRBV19	CASSGRAYEQYF	TGTGCCAGTAGCGGGAGGGCCTACGAGCAGTACTTC
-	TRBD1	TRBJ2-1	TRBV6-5	CASSYVPGGRYNEQFF	TGTGCCAGCAGTTACGTACCAGGGGGCCGGTACAATGAGCAGTTCTTC
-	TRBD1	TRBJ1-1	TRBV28	CASSFGTGGTEAFF	TGTGCCAGCAGTTTCGGGACAGGGGGGACTGAAGCTTTCTTT
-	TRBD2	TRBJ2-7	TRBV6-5	CASSNSGTSLYEQYF	TGTGCCAGCAGTAACTCCGGGACTAGCCTCTACGAGCAGTACTTC
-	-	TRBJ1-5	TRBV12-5	CASGFSPKQGRGNQPQHF	TGTGCTAGTGGTTTCTCCCCAAAACAGGGCAGGGGCAATCAGCCCCAGCATTTT
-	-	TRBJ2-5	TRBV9	CASSVAAGQETQYF	TGTGCCAGCAGCGTAGCAGCCGGTCAAGAGACCCAGTACTTC
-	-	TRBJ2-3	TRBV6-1	CASSGRGTDTQYF	TGTGCCAGCAGTGGGCGGGGTACAGATACGCAGTATTTT
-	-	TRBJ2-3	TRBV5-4	CASREGRTDTQYF	TGTGCCAGCAGGGAAGGACGCACAGATACGCAGTATTTT
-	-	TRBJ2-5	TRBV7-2	CASSLSIAGGGGLETQYF	TGTGCCAGCAGCTTATCTATCGCAGGTGGGGGGGGCCTCGAGACCCAGTACTTC
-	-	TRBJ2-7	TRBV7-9	CASRLEGGYEQYF	TGTGCCAGCAGATTAGAGGGGGGGTACGAGCAGTACTTC
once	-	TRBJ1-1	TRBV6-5	CASRRDLGNTEAFF	TGTGCCAGCAGGCGGGACCTGGGGAACACTGAAGCTTTCTTT
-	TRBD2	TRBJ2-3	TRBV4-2	CASSPLAGDADTQYF	TGTGCCAGCAGCCCACTAGCGGGGGACGCAGATACGCAGTATTTT
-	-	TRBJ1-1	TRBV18	CASSHSGTEAFF	TGTGCCAGCTCACATTCGGGGACTGAAGCTTTCTTT
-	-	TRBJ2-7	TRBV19	CASSGLAGATYEQYF	TGTGCCAGTAGTGGGCTGGCGGGGGCTACCTACGAGCAGTACTTC
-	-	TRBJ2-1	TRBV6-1	CASSPRTYNEQFF	TGTGCCAGCAGTCCCCGGACATACAATGAGCAGTTCTTC
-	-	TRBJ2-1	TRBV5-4	CASGGGNEQFF	TGTGCCAGTGGGGGCGGCAATGAGCAGTTCTTC
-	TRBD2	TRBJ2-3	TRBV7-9	CASSSGLAVADTQYF	TGTGCCAGCAGTTCGGGACTAGCGGTGGCAGATACGCAGTATTTT
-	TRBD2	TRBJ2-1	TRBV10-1	CASSESLTSVNEQFF	TGCGCCAGCAGTGAGTCCTTAACTAGCGTCAATGAGCAGTTCTTC
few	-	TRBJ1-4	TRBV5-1	CASSLVGGKEKLFF	TGTGCCAGCAGCTTGGTAGGGGGGAAAGAAAAACTGTTTTTT
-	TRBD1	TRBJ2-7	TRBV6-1	CASSDRDRAAEQYF	TGTGCCAGCAGTGATCGGGACAGGGCAGCCGAGCAGTACTTC
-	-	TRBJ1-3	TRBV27	CASSPEGVNTIYF	TGTGCCAGCAGTCCGGAGGGGGTGAACACCATATATTTT
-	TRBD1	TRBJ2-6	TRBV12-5	CASGWTGGVSGANVLTF	TGTGCTAGTGGTTGGACAGGGGGCGTCTCTGGGGCCAACGTCCTGACTTTC
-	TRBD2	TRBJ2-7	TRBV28	CASSEGSGLDSYEQYF	TGTGCCAGCAGTGAGGGGTCGGGACTAGACTCCTACGAGCAGTACTTC
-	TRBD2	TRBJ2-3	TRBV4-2	CASSPLGTREADTQYF	TGTGCCAGCAGCCCTTTAGGGACTAGGGAGGCAGATACGCAGTATTTT